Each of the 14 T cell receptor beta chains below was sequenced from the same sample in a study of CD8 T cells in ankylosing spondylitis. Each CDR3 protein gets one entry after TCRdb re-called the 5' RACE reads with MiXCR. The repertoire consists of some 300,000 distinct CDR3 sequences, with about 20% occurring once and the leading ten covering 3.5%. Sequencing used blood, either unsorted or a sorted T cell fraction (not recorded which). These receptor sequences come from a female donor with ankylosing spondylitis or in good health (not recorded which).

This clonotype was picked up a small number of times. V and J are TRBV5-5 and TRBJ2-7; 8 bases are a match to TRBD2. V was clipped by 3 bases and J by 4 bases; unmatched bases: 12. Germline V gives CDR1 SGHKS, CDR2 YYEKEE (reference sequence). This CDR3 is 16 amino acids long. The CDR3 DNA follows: TGTGCCAGCAGCTCGCGACTAGCGTCACCCGAGTACGAGCAGTACTTC. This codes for CASSSRLASPEYEQYF. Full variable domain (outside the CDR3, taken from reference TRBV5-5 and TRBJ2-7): DAGVTQSPTHLIKTRGQQVTLRCSPISGHKSVSWYQQVLGQGPQFIFQYYEKEERGRGNFPDRFSARQFPNYSSELNVNALLLGDSALYLCASSSRLASPEYEQYFGPGTRLTVT.

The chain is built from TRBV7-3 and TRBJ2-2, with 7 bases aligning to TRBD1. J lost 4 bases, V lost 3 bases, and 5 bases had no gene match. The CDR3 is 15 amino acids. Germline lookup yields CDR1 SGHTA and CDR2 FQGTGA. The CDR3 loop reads CASSLLGGRTGELFF. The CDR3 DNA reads TGTGCCAGCAGCTTGTTAGGGGGCCGCACCGGGGAGCTGTTTTTT. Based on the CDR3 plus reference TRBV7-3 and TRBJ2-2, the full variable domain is GAGVSQTPSNKVTEKGKYVELRCDPISGHTALYWYRQSLGQGPEFLIYFQGTGAADDSGLPNDRFFAVRPEGSVSTLKIQRTERGDSAVYLCASSLLGGRTGELFFGEGSRLTVL.

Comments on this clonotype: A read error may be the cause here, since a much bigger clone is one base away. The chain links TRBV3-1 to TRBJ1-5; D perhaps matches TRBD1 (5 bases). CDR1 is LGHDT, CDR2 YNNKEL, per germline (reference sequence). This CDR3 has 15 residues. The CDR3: CASSQDSGNGQPRHF. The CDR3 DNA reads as TGTGCCAGCAGCCAAGATTCAGGGAACGGTCAGCCCCGGCATTTT.

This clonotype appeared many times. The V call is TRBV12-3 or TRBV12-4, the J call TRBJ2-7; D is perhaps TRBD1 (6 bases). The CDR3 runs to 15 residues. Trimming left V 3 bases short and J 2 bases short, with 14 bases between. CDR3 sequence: CASSLIRDTPYEQYF. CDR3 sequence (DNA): TGTGCCAGCAGTTTGATCCGGGACACCCCCTACGAGCAGTACTTC.

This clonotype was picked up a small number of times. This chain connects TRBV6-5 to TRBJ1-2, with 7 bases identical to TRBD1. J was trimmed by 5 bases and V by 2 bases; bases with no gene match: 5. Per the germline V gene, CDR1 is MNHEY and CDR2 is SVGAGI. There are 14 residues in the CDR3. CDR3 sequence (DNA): TGTGCCAGCAGTTACCAAGGGGGCAGGTATGGCTACACCTTC. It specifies CASSYQGGRYGYTF.

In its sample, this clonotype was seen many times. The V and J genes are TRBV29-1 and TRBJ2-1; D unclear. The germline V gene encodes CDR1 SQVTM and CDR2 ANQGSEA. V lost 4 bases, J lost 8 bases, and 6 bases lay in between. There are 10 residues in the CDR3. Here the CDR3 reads CSVASYEQFF. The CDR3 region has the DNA TGCAGCGTTGCAAGCTATGAGCAGTTCTTC.

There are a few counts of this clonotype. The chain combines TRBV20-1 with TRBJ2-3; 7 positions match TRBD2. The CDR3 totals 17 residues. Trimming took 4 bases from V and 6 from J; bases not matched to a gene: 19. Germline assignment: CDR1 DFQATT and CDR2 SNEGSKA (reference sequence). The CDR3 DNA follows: TGCAGTGCTATTGACGCGGGGGTCGGCGGACGGTCCGATACGCAGTATTTT. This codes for CSAIDAGVGGRSDTQYF.

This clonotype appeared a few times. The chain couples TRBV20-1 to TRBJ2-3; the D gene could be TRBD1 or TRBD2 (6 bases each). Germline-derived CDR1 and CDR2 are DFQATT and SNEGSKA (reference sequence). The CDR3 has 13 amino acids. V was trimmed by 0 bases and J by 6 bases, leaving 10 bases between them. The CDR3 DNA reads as TGCAGTGCTAGAGAGGGGGGCAAGGATACGCAGTATTTT. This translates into CSAREGGKDTQYF.

CDR3 bases: TGCGCCAGCAGCACCCGGACTGACCTAGCCAAAAACATTCAGTACTTC. This codes for CASSTRTDLAKNIQYF. The rearrangement uses TRBV5-1 and TRBJ2-4, with D perhaps matching TRBD2 (5 bases). Germline V CDR1 and CDR2: SGHRS, YFSETQ. Between the trimmed V and J ends, which lost 4 bases and 0 bases, there was a span of 14 bases. CDR3 size: 16 residues.

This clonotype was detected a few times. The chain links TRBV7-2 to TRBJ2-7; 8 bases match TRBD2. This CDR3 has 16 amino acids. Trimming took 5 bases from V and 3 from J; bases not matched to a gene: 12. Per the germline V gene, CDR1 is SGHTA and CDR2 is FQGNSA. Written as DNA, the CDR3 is TGTGCCAGCAGCGGCCACCGACTAGCGCCTAACTACGAGCAGTACTTC. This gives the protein CASSGHRLAPNYEQYF. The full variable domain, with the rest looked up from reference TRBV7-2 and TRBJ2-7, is GAGVSQSPSNKVTEKGKDVELRCDPISGHTALYWYRQSLGQGLEFLIYFQGNSAPDKSGLPSDRFSAERTGGSVSTLTIQRTQQEDSAVYLCASSGHRLAPNYEQYFGPGTRLTVT.

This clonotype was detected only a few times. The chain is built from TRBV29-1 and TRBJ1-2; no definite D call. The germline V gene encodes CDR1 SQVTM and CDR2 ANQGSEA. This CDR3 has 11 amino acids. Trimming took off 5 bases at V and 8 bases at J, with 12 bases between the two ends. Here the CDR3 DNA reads TGCAGCGTTAAGAGGGCACGCGGCTACACCTTC. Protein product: CSVKRARGYTF.

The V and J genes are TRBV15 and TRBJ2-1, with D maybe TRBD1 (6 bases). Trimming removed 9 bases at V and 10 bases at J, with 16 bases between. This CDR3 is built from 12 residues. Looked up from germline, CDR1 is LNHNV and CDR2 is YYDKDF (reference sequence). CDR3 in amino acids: CATATTGSEQFF. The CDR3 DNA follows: TGTGCCACGGCTACCACAGGGTCCGAGCAGTTCTTC.

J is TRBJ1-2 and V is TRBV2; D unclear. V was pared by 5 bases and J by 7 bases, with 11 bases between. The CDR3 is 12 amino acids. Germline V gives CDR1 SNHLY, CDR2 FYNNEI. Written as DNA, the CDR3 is TGTGCCAGCAGTCTCGGGCGGGCTGGCTACACCTTC. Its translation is CASSLGRAGYTF.

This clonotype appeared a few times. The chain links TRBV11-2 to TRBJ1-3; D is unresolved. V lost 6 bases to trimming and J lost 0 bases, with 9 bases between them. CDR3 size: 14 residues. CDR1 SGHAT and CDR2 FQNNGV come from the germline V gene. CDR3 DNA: TGTGCCAGCAGTTCTCTGAGCTCTGGAAACACCATATATTTT. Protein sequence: CASSSLSSGNTIYF. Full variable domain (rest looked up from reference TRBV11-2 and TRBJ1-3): EAGVAQSPRYKIIEKRQSVAFWCNPISGHATLYWYQQILGQGPKLLIQFQNNGVVDDSQLPKDRFSAERLKGVDSTLKIQPAKLEDSAVYLCASSSLSSGNTIYFGEGSWLTVV.